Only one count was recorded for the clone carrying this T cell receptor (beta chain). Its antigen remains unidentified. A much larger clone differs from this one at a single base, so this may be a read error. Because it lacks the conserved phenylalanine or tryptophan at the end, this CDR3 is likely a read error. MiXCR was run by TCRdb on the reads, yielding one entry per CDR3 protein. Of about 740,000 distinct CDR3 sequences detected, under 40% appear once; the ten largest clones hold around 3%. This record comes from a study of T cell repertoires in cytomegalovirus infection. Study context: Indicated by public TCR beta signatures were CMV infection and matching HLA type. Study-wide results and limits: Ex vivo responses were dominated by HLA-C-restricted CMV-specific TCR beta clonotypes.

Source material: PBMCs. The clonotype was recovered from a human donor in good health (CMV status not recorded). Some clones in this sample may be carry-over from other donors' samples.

CDR3 protein: CASSRGPQETQYL. CDR3 bases: TGTGCCAGTAGTAGGGGGCCCCAAGAGACCCAGTACTTA. The chain recombines TRBV19 with TRBJ2-5; the D gene is possibly TRBD1 (6 bases). This CDR3 region has 13 residues. Trimming removed 4 bases from V and 1 base from J, with 7 bases in between. Germline lookup yields CDR1 LNHDA and CDR2 SQIVND (reference sequence).